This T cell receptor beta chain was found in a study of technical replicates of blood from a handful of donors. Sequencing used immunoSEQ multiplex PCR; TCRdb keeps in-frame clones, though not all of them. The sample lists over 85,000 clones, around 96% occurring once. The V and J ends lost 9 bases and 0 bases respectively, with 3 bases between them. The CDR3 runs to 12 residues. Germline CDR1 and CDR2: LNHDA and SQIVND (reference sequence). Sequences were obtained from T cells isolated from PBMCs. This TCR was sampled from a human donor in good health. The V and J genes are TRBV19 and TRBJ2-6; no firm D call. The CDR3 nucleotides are TGTGCCAGCAGCTCTGGGGCCAACGTCCTGACTTTC. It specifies CASSSGANVLTF.